This TCR beta chain was sequenced for a study of blood T cells in healthy people across ages. For the second PCR, which ran for roughly 6 to 11 cycles, a sample-barcoded 5' primer and a J-beta primer mix were used. TCRdb re-called the 5' RACE reads through MiXCR, storing one row per CDR3 protein. Among 650,000 to 1,000,000 distinct CDR3 sequences listed, around 45% were seen once. The sample, approximately 10 milliliters of peripheral blood, was drawn from each donor. The sample holds a few counts of this clonotype. V gave up 2 bases and J gave up 2 bases, with 20 bases separating them. The CDR3 is made up of 18 amino acids. CDR1 KGHDR and CDR2 SFDVKD come from the germline V gene.

The sequenced sample was blood. This receptor was identified in a man older than 75 in good health. The J gene is TRBJ1-2, the V gene TRBV24-1; unclear D gene. The CDR3 DNA reads TGTGCCACCAGTGATTCGAGGTGGGCAGCCAGTTTCAACTATGGCTACACCTTC. It yields the protein CATSDSRWAASFNYGYTF.